This entry lists 26 T cell receptor beta chains sequenced from one sample in a study of blood T cell repertoires in COVID-19. Clones were read by immunoSEQ multiplex PCR, and TCRdb kept only the in-frame ones, dropping some. The sample holds about 200,000 clones, around 83% seen once. Material for sequencing was peripheral blood. The receptors were sampled from a human donor in a cohort sampled during active COVID-19.

This sequence joins TRBV7-9 and TRBJ2-1, with D unresolved. The germline gives CDR1 SEHNR, CDR2 FQNEAQ (reference sequence). V was shortened by 5 bases and J by 0 bases, with 17 bases between the two germline ends. The CDR3 runs to 17 residues. In DNA, the CDR3 is TGTGCCAGCAGCCCGCCGTACTTGGTTAGCTCCTACAATGAGCAGTTCTTC. This translates into CASSPPYLVSSYNEQFF.

The V and J genes are TRBV6-1 and TRBJ1-1; D is undetermined. CDR3 size: 13 residues. CDR1 and CDR2 (germline): MNHNS, SASEGT. V dropped 3 bases and J dropped 4 bases, with 9 bases sitting between them. The CDR3 nucleotides are TGTGCCAGCAGTGACGGGTTAGCCACTGAAGCTTTCTTT. As protein: CASSDGLATEAFF.

The CDR3, as DNA: TGTGCCACCAGCAGATTGGGGACAGGGGACGAAGAGACCCAGTACTTC. Its translation: CATSRLGTGDEETQYF. This rearrangement joins TRBV15 to TRBJ2-5, with 10 positions matching TRBD1. This CDR3 comprises 16 residues. In germline, CDR1 is LNHNV, CDR2 YYDKDF (reference sequence). J was trimmed by 3 bases and V by 2 bases; bases with no gene match: 6. The full variable domain, in which reference TRBV15 and TRBJ2-5 provide the parts outside the CDR3, is DAMVIQNPRYQVTQFGKPVTLSCSQTLNHNVMYWYQQKSSQAPKLLFHYYDKDFNNEADTPDNFQSRRPNTSFCFLDIRSPGLGDTAMYLCATSRLGTGDEETQYFGPGTRLLVL.

J is TRBJ2-7 and V is TRBV4-1; the match to TRBD1 covers 8 bases. V gave up 2 bases and J gave up 0 bases; unmatched junction bases: 6. CDR3 size: 16 residues. Germline CDR1 reads MGHRA; CDR2 reads YSYEKL. The CDR3 region has the DNA TGCGCCAGCAGCCAACGCGGACAGGGAAGCTCCTACGAGCAGTACTTC. As protein: CASSQRGQGSSYEQYF.

The CDR3 loop is CASSSPGTGGANYGYTF. CDR3 nucleotides: TGTGCCAGTAGTTCCCCCGGGACAGGGGGCGCGAACTATGGCTACACCTTC. The rearrangement links TRBV19 to TRBJ1-2, with 12 bases fitting TRBD1. CDR1 is LNHDA and CDR2 is SQIVND in the germline V gene (reference sequence). The CDR3 has 17 residues. Trimming cost V 5 bases and J 2 bases; bases outside gene matches: 9.

The chain joins TRBV30 to TRBJ1-6; D perhaps matches TRBD1 (6 bases). CDR3 length: 17 residues. Germline V gene data show CDR1 as GTSNPN and CDR2 as SVGIG (reference sequence). V lost 3 bases and J 0 bases, leaving 15 bases between the germline ends. The CDR3 sequence: CAWRLQQGSSYNSPLHF. CDR3 sequence (DNA): TGTGCCTGGAGACTTCAACAGGGTAGCTCCTATAATTCACCCCTCCACTTT.

V usage is TRBV30 and J usage is TRBJ1-4; D is possibly TRBD1 (5 bases). Germline V gives CDR1 GTSNPN, CDR2 SVGIG (reference sequence). CDR3 size: 15 residues. With 4 bases removed from V and 1 base from J, the gap between germline ends came to 13 bases. The CDR3 region has the DNA TGTGCCTGGACCAATCGGGGGGGAACTAATGAAAAACTGTTTTTT. This sequence encodes CAWTNRGGTNEKLFF.

The V and J genes are TRBV19 and TRBJ2-7, with D possibly being TRBD2 (6 bases). Per germline, CDR1 LNHDA and CDR2 SQIVND (reference sequence). V lost 3 bases, J lost 3 bases, and 15 bases lay in between. There are 15 residues in the CDR3. In DNA, the CDR3 is TGTGCCAGTAGTATCCATAGTCGGGGGAGCTACGAGCAGTACTTC. Protein: CASSIHSRGSYEQYF.

The chain is built from TRBV9 and TRBJ2-1; 14 bases agree with TRBD2. In germline, CDR1 is SGDLS, CDR2 YYNGEE. This CDR3 comprises 17 residues. Losses at the gene ends were 0 bases for V and 3 bases for J; bases not matched to a gene: 2. CDR3 residues: CASSVAGTSGGYNEQFF. For the CDR3, the DNA is TGTGCCAGCAGCGTAGCCGGGACTAGCGGGGGCTACAATGAGCAGTTCTTC.

V is TRBV28 and J is TRBJ1-5, with 8 nucleotides matching TRBD1. Germline CDR1 is MDHEN and CDR2 is SYDVKM. V trimming: 3 bases; J trimming: 6 bases; junction bases outside the gene matches: 10. This CDR3 is built from 16 residues. CDR3 sequence: CASSFRGQARSQPQHF. In DNA, the CDR3 is TGTGCCAGCAGTTTCAGGGGACAGGCGCGGAGTCAGCCCCAGCATTTT.

The rearrangement uses TRBV3-1 (or the pseudogene TRBV3-2) and TRBJ2-7; 13 bases map to TRBD2. This CDR3 spans 15 amino acids. The trim removed 3 bases at V and 5 bases at J, leaving 4 bases unmatched. Germline V gives CDR1 LGHDT, CDR2 YNNKEL (reference sequence). The CDR3 nucleotides are TGTGCCAGCAGCCATACGGGGACTAGCGGGAACGAGCAGTACTTC. Amino acid sequence: CASSHTGTSGNEQYF.

The J gene is TRBJ2-3, the V gene TRBV2; weak D call: TRBD2 (5 bases). The CDR3 consists of 11 residues. V lost 3 bases and J 8 bases, leaving 6 bases between the germline ends. Germline V CDR1 and CDR2: SNHLY, FYNNEI. In nucleotides, the CDR3 is TGTGCCAGCAGTGACGAGGGTACGCAGTATTTT. Its protein product is CASSDEGTQYF.

This clone was found once. The chain uses TRBV19 and TRBJ2-2; possible D gene TRBD1, 5 bases. The germline gives CDR1 LNHDA, CDR2 SQIVND (reference sequence). The CDR3 has 15 residues. V lost 1 base to trimming and J lost 7 bases, with 13 bases between them. CDR3 DNA sequence: TGTGCCAGTAGTATAGGTAGGGGTATAAGCGGGGAGCTGTTTTTT. The encoded protein is CASSIGRGISGELFF.

The CDR3 nucleotides are TGTGCCAGCAGCTTGAGGCAGGTAAATCAGCCCCAGCATTTT. It codes for CASSLRQVNQPQHF. J is TRBJ1-5 and V is TRBV5-5; no clear D gene. In germline, CDR1 is SGHKS, CDR2 YYEKEE (reference sequence). Trimming removed 1 base from V and 4 bases from J, with 9 bases in between. This CDR3 spans 14 amino acids.

CDR3 sequence: CASSLGAGKQETQYF. The CDR3 nucleotides read TGTGCCAGCAGCTTGGGAGCGGGAAAACAAGAGACCCAGTACTTC. The rearrangement links TRBV11-3 to TRBJ2-5, with 7 bases lining up with TRBD2. The V and J ends lost 3 bases and 2 bases, in that order; junction bases with no gene match: 6. Germline values: CDR1 SGHNT, CDR2 YENEEA. The CDR3 is 15 residues long. Together with reference TRBV11-3 and TRBJ2-5, the CDR3 gives the full variable domain: EAGVVQSPRYKIIEKKQPVAFWCNPISGHNTLYWYLQNLGQGPELLIRYENEEAVDDSQLPKDRFSAERLKGVDSTLKIQPAELGDSAVYLCASSLGAGKQETQYFGPGTRLLVL.

This clone was picked up a small number of times. The V call is TRBV5-4, the J call TRBJ2-1; 13 nucleotides match TRBD2. Per the germline V gene, CDR1 is SGHNT and CDR2 is YYREEE (reference sequence). The V gene end was trimmed by 4 bases and the J gene end by 8 bases; junction bases not matched to a gene: 6. The CDR3 is 15 residues long. DNA for the CDR3: TGTGCCAGCAGCAGTTGGACTAGCGGGAGCTATGAGCAGTTCTTC. Its protein is CASSSWTSGSYEQFF.

This clone occurred a few times. The rearrangement links TRBV4-1 to TRBJ2-1, with 11 bases identical to TRBD1. Looked up from germline, CDR1 is MGHRA and CDR2 is YSYEKL. The V and J ends lost 2 bases and 8 bases, in that order; junction bases with no gene match: 11. The CDR3 covers 17 residues. The CDR3 protein is CASSQSPGTGGKDEQFF. CDR3 bases: TGCGCCAGCAGCCAATCCCCCGGGACAGGGGGTAAGGATGAGCAGTTCTTC.

The chain is built from TRBV18 and TRBJ1-6, with 7 positions matching TRBD1. Germline trimming cut 3 bases from V and 10 bases from J; bases unmatched to any gene: 9. The CDR3 spans 15 residues. Germline V gene data show CDR1 as KGHSH and CDR2 as LQKENI. CDR3 DNA: TGTGCCAGCTCACCGGAAGGGGGCGCGGACTCACCCCTCCACTTT. It encodes CASSPEGGADSPLHF. The whole variable domain, filled in from reference TRBV18 and TRBJ1-6, reads NAGVMQNPRHLVRRRGQEARLRCSPMKGHSHVYWYRQLPEEGLKFMVYLQKENIIDESGMPKERFSAEFPKEGPSILRIQQVVRGDSAAYFCASSPEGGADSPLHFGNGTRLTVT.

This clone showed up just once. This chain uses TRBV15 with TRBJ1-1; maybe TRBD1 (5 bases). V shed 3 bases and J shed 0 bases, with 8 bases lying between them. CDR1 and CDR2 from the germline V gene are LNHNV and YYDKDF (reference sequence). The CDR3 is made up of 14 amino acids. CDR3 protein: CATSRGGVNTEAFF. For the CDR3, the DNA is TGTGCCACCAGCAGGGGGGGGGTGAACACTGAAGCTTTCTTT.

The V gene is TRBV3-1 (or the pseudogene TRBV3-2), the J gene TRBJ2-1; TRBD1 might be the D (6 bases). Germline V CDR1 and CDR2: LGHDT, YNNKEL (reference sequence). The V end lost 3 bases, the J end lost 0 bases, and 9 bases lay between the germline ends. This CDR3 is built from 15 residues. The CDR3, as DNA: TGTGCCAGCAGCCAGGGCAGGGGCTCCTACAATGAGCAGTTCTTC. Amino acids: CASSQGRGSYNEQFF.

The rearrangement uses TRBV5-1 and TRBJ2-7, with TRBD1 matching over 9 bases. CDR3 length equals 14 residues. The germline gives CDR1 SGHRS, CDR2 YFSETQ. J was trimmed by 7 bases and V by 6 bases; bases with no gene match: 11. The CDR3 DNA sequence: TGCGCCAGCACACCCGGGGACAGGGTCGGGGAGCAGTACTTC. Protein product: CASTPGDRVGEQYF.

This chain links TRBV3-1 (or the pseudogene TRBV3-2) with TRBJ2-6; D possibly corresponds to TRBD1 (6 bases). V gave up 3 bases and J gave up 2 bases, with 8 bases separating them. Germline V gives CDR1 LGHDT, CDR2 YNNKEL (reference sequence). The CDR3 totals 15 residues. In nucleotides, the CDR3 is TGTGCCAGCAGCCACCAGGGGACTGGGGCCAACGTCCTGACTTTC. Translation gives CASSHQGTGANVLTF.

This clone has a single count. This chain uses TRBV21-1 with TRBJ1-5; the table's D call of TRBD1 was not tested on the DNA. TRBV21-1 counts as a pseudogene. This CDR3 spans 15 amino acids. The CDR3 region has the DNA TGTGCCAGCAGCCGCACAGGGCTAAGCAATCAGCCCCAGCATTTT. It is translated as CASSRTGLSNQPQHF.

This sequence joins TRBV2 and TRBJ1-1; D not resolved. CDR1 SNHLY and CDR2 FYNNEI come from the germline V gene. The germline V and J ends were trimmed by 3 bases and 1 base, with 12 bases remaining between them. The CDR3 is 15 amino acids. The CDR3 sequence: CASSDLLGGNTEAFF. The CDR3 coding sequence is TGTGCCAGCAGTGATTTACTCGGTGGGAACACTGAAGCTTTCTTT.

The chain has TRBV7-9 and TRBJ1-1, with a tentative D call TRBD1 (6 bases). V was shortened by 2 bases and J by 5 bases, with 6 bases between the two germline ends. CDR3 length: 12 residues. Per germline, CDR1 SEHNR and CDR2 FQNEAQ (reference sequence). CDR3 protein: CASSLTGTEAFF. CDR3 nucleotides: TGTGCCAGCAGCTTAACAGGGACTGAAGCTTTCTTT.

The J gene is TRBJ1-5, the V gene TRBV19; D is uncertain. The CDR3 has 13 amino acids. CDR1 and CDR2 (germline): LNHDA, SQIVND (reference sequence). Trimming cost V 7 bases and J 5 bases, with 12 bases left between them. The CDR3 protein is CASNSGRHQPQHF. In nucleotides, the CDR3 is TGTGCCAGTAATAGCGGTAGACATCAGCCCCAGCATTTT.